One sample yielded the 24 T cell receptor beta chains listed below, sequenced in a study of T cell responses to AZD1222 COVID-19 vaccine. Profiling relied on immunoSEQ multiplex PCR, and the TCRdb table lists in-frame clones only, not all of them. There are about 170,000 clones in the sample; about 83% occur only once, and over 1% lies in the top ten. This material consisted of peripheral blood, taken 28 days after the second AZD1222 dose. The receptors were gathered from an adult who received the AZD1222 COVID-19 vaccine.

The chain combines TRBV2 with TRBJ1-2; D may be TRBD1 (6 bases). The CDR3 loop spans 15 amino acids. Trimming took 7 bases from V and 4 from J, leaving 19 bases between them. Germline values: CDR1 SNHLY, CDR2 FYNNEI. In DNA form, the CDR3 reads TGTGCCAGCACCACAAAGGGGGGGCTAAGCTATGGCTACACCTTC. This sequence encodes CASTTKGGLSYGYTF.

V usage is TRBV19 and J usage is TRBJ1-5, with 7 positions matching TRBD1. The CDR3 length is 13 residues. Germline assignment: CDR1 LNHDA and CDR2 SQIVND (reference sequence). With 8 bases clipped from V and 5 bases from J, the junction kept 6 bases outside the gene matches. The CDR3 loop is CASGYRGDQPQHF. The CDR3, as DNA: TGTGCCAGTGGATACAGGGGAGATCAGCCCCAGCATTTT.

Only one count was recorded for this clone. The rearrangement uses TRBV6-5 and TRBJ1-4; TRBD1 matches at 11 bases. Losses at the gene ends were 8 bases for V and 8 bases for J; bases not matched to a gene: 10. This CDR3 region has 15 residues. Germline V gives CDR1 MNHEY, CDR2 SVGAGI. Written as DNA, the CDR3 is TGTGCCAGCGGGGAACCGGGACAGGGGGTGGAAAAACTGTTTTTT. Its protein product is CASGEPGQGVEKLFF.

The chain uses TRBV3-1 (or the pseudogene TRBV3-2) and TRBJ1-5, with 10 bases that match TRBD1. V trimming: 4 bases; J trimming: 2 bases; junction bases outside the gene matches: 8. CDR1 is LGHDT and CDR2 is YNNKEL in the germline V gene (reference sequence). This CDR3 is 17 amino acids long. CDR3 in DNA: TGTGCCAGCAGCCCCGGACAGGGGGTTCGTGGCAATCAGCCCCAGCATTTT. It codes for CASSPGQGVRGNQPQHF.

This rearrangement joins TRBV7-8 to TRBJ1-6; tentatively, D is TRBD1 (5 bases). Trimming left V 4 bases short and J 6 bases short, with 16 bases between. The CDR3 is 16 amino acids. Germline V gene data show CDR1 as SGHVS and CDR2 as FQNEAQ. This chain's CDR3 is CASSSVALGVNSPLHF. CDR3 nucleotides: TGTGCCAGCAGCTCGGTCGCGCTAGGGGTTAATTCACCCCTCCACTTT.

J is TRBJ1-4 and V is TRBV18, with D perhaps TRBD1 (6 bases). This CDR3 is 15 amino acids long. V lost 4 bases and J lost 7, with 16 bases in between. Germline V gene lookup returns CDR1 KGHSH and CDR2 LQKENI. CDR3 DNA sequence: TGTGCCAGCTCACGACAGACTGGAGGGGGTGAAAAACTGTTTTTT. It yields the protein CASSRQTGGGEKLFF.

The chain links TRBV12-3 or TRBV12-4 to TRBJ1-1; no definite D call. The V end lost 1 base, the J end lost 9 bases, and 6 bases lay between the germline ends. This CDR3 comprises 11 residues. CDR3 DNA sequence: TGTGCCAGCAGTTTAGGTCTCAAAGCTTTCTTT. Translating it yields CASSLGLKAFF.

The rearrangement uses TRBV27 and TRBJ2-1, with D maybe TRBD2 (6 bases). Germline CDR1 and CDR2: MNHEY and SMNVEV (reference sequence). This CDR3 has 16 amino acids. V was trimmed by 4 bases and J by 0 bases, leaving 13 bases between them. In DNA form, the CDR3 reads TGTGCCAGCAGTTCGGGGGTGGGGTACTCCTACAATGAGCAGTTCTTC. This codes for CASSSGVGYSYNEQFF.

The chain is built from TRBV5-4 and TRBJ1-2; unclear D gene. V lost 0 bases, J lost 14 bases, and 11 bases lay in between. The germline V gene has CDR1 SGHNT and CDR2 YYREEE (reference sequence). The CDR3 extends over 11 amino acids. CDR3 bases: TGTGCCAGCAGCTTGGCCCGGGCTAAAACCTTC. It specifies CASSLARAKTF. The full variable domain, in which reference TRBV5-4 and TRBJ1-2 provide the parts outside the CDR3, is ETGVTQSPTHLIKTRGQQVTLRCSSQSGHNTVSWYQQALGQGPQFIFQYYREEENGRGNFPPRFSGLQFPNYSSELNVNALELDDSALYLCASSLARAKTFGSGTRLTVV.

V and J are TRBV4-3 and TRBJ2-7; 10 positions agree with TRBD1. In germline, CDR1 is LGHNA, CDR2 YSLEER. The V and J ends lost 0 bases and 5 bases, in that order; junction bases with no gene match: 7. This CDR3 region has 16 residues. The CDR3 nucleotides read TGCGCCAGCAGCCAAGATCTCCGGGACAGGGGCCACGAGCAGTACTTC. This encodes CASSQDLRDRGHEQYF.

This rearrangement joins TRBV19 to TRBJ2-2; D is undetermined. This CDR3 has 16 amino acids. V dropped 3 bases and J dropped 2 bases, with 13 bases sitting between them. The germline V gene has CDR1 LNHDA and CDR2 SQIVND (reference sequence). CDR3 residues: CASSMNPGLNTGELFF. For the CDR3, the DNA is TGTGCCAGTAGTATGAATCCGGGCTTAAACACCGGGGAGCTGTTTTTT.

This clone was counted a few times. The chain combines TRBV5-1 with TRBJ2-2, with no clear D. The CDR3 sequence is 13 residues long. Germline V gives CDR1 SGHRS, CDR2 YFSETQ. The V end lost 5 bases, the J end lost 4 bases, and 9 bases lay between the germline ends. CDR3 amino acids: CASSRVVTGELFF. The CDR3 DNA reads as TGCGCCAGCAGTAGGGTAGTCACCGGGGAGCTGTTTTTT.

The chain links TRBV4-1 to TRBJ2-1, with D possibly TRBD2 on 6 matching bases. This CDR3 has 17 residues. V lost 4 bases and J 1 base, leaving 17 bases between the germline ends. CDR1 and CDR2 (germline): MGHRA, YSYEKL. The CDR3 reads CASSPHGAGRSYNEQFF. CDR3 nucleotide sequence: TGCGCCAGCAGCCCCCACGGGGCGGGGAGGTCCTACAATGAGCAGTTCTTC.

The chain links TRBV15 to TRBJ2-7; TRBD1 might be the D (5 bases). CDR1 is LNHNV, CDR2 YYDKDF, per germline (reference sequence). This CDR3 spans 13 amino acids. V lost 0 bases and J lost 7, with 10 bases in between. The DNA for the CDR3 is TGTGCCACCAGCAGAGAGCAGGGATGGGAGCAGTACTTC. Its protein is CATSREQGWEQYF.

V is TRBV11-2 and J is TRBJ1-2; D remains unclear. Germline CDR1 is SGHAT and CDR2 is FQNNGV. CDR3 length: 16 amino acids. V gave up 1 base and J gave up 2 bases, with 14 bases separating them. Written as DNA, the CDR3 is TGTGCCAGCAGCTTAGCCTCGGAGGTTGCGAACTATGGCTACACCTTC. Protein product: CASSLASEVANYGYTF.

The chain combines TRBV9 with TRBJ1-2, with 12 bases that match TRBD1. CDR3 length: 15 residues. Germline V gene lookup returns CDR1 SGDLS and CDR2 YYNGEE. The V segment lost 3 bases and the J segment 6 bases; nucleotides outside the gene matches: 6. The CDR3 loop is CASSGRDRGRNGYTF. Written as DNA, the CDR3 is TGTGCCAGCAGCGGGCGGGACAGGGGGCGCAATGGCTACACCTTC.

J is TRBJ1-1 and V is TRBV6-4, with a weak D call TRBD1 (6 bases). The length of the CDR3 is 14 residues. Germline CDR1 is MRHNA and CDR2 is SNTAGT. V dropped 2 bases and J dropped 6 bases, with 13 bases sitting between them. The DNA for the CDR3 is TGTGCCAGCAGTGACGCATCGGACAGCGCTGAAGCTTTCTTT. Residues: CASSDASDSAEAFF.

The J gene is TRBJ2-7, the V gene TRBV11-2, with TRBD2 as a possible D gene (5 bases). CDR1 SGHAT and CDR2 FQNNGV come from the germline V gene. The CDR3 runs to 15 residues. Trimming took off 5 bases at V and 0 bases at J, with 14 bases between the two ends. CDR3 DNA sequence: TGTGCCAGCAGCCCAGCGTATGGGAGCTCCTACGAGCAGTACTTC. This translates into CASSPAYGSSYEQYF.

The chain couples TRBV19 to TRBJ2-1; tentative D call: TRBD1 (6 bases). The CDR3 is made up of 15 amino acids. The germline V gene encodes CDR1 LNHDA and CDR2 SQIVND (reference sequence). The V gene lost 5 bases and the J gene lost 0 bases, with 11 bases spanning the gap. This CDR3 is CASSGTLSSYNEQFF. In nucleotides, the CDR3 is TGTGCCAGTAGTGGGACACTGAGCTCCTACAATGAGCAGTTCTTC.

The rearrangement joins TRBV5-6 to TRBJ2-7; D is unresolved. In germline, CDR1 is SGHDT, CDR2 YYEEEE. Trimming removed 0 bases at V and 2 bases at J, with 12 bases between. The CDR3 covers 15 residues. In DNA, the CDR3 is TGTGCCAGCAGCTTGGTCGGTCCCAGCGCCTACGAGCAGTACTTC. This codes for CASSLVGPSAYEQYF.

This chain uses TRBV11-2 with TRBJ1-2; the D gene is possibly TRBD1 (6 bases). The CDR3 covers 14 residues. CDR1 and CDR2 from the germline V gene are SGHAT and FQNNGV. V lost 0 bases and J lost 8, with 13 bases in between. Here the CDR3 reads CASSLDSRGQGYTF. CDR3 in DNA: TGTGCCAGCAGCTTAGACTCGCGGGGACAAGGCTACACCTTC.

The V gene is TRBV12-3 or TRBV12-4, the J gene TRBJ1-1; possibly TRBD1 for D (5 bases). The CDR3 extends over 13 amino acids. Trimming took off 6 bases at V and 4 bases at J, with 12 bases between the two ends. Here the CDR3 reads CASSLLGVTEAFF. CDR3 nucleotide sequence: TGTGCCAGCAGCCTCTTGGGGGTCACTGAAGCTTTCTTT.

CDR3 DNA: TGTGCCAGCTCACCACCGGTCATTGGAGACATTCAGTACTTC. Translation gives CASSPPVIGDIQYF. The rearrangement joins TRBV18 to TRBJ2-4; D gene unclear. This CDR3 has 14 amino acids. V lost 0 bases and J lost 8, with 11 bases in between. CDR1 is KGHSH, CDR2 LQKENI, per germline.

V gene TRBV4-1 combines with J gene TRBJ2-1; D uncertain. V dropped 3 bases and J dropped 5 bases, with 23 bases sitting between them. This CDR3 spans 18 amino acids. Germline CDR1 reads MGHRA; CDR2 reads YSYEKL. The CDR3 sequence: CASSHLDLGLNLNNEQFF. The CDR3 DNA reads TGCGCCAGCAGCCATCTAGATTTAGGGTTGAACCTTAACAATGAGCAGTTCTTC.